The present entry profiles one T cell receptor beta chain with its context. TCRdb's table, derived via immunoSEQ multiplex PCR, lists solely in-frame clones and lacks some. The table shows around 100,000 clones, with more than 65% occurring only once. This specimen comes from a study of blood T cell repertoires in COVID-19. Overall study context: The analysed material was cDNA or gDNA that came from T cells, B-cell-depleted T cells, or PBMCs.

The CDR3 contains 14 residues. Germline V gene sequence: CDR1 SEHNR, CDR2 FQNEAQ (reference sequence). V lost 1 base and J 9 bases, leaving 13 bases between the germline ends. This sequence originates from a woman between 65 and 79 years old with acute or convalescent COVID-19. Material for sequencing was peripheral blood. This chain links TRBV7-9 with TRBJ2-1; possibly TRBD2 for D (5 bases). CDR3 protein: CASSLGLLEGEQFF. In DNA form, the CDR3 reads TGTGCCAGCAGCTTAGGGCTGCTAGAGGGTGAGCAGTTCTTC.